What follows are 32 T cell receptor beta chains derived from one specimen sequenced in a study of T cell changes during pregnancy in multiple sclerosis. Assay used: immunoSEQ multiplex PCR; TCRdb lists only in-frame clones, some missing. The sample comprises some 40,000 clones, 80% to 95% of which are singletons, and 1.3% rests with the top ten. The sequenced sample was peripheral blood. These receptors were obtained from a female donor with multiple sclerosis, enrolled in a pregnancy study.

This chain connects TRBV6-5 to TRBJ2-3; 7 bases map to TRBD1. Losses at the gene ends were 5 bases for V and 1 base for J; bases not matched to a gene: 6. Looked up from germline, CDR1 is MNHEY and CDR2 is SVGAGI. This CDR3 comprises 15 residues. CDR3 sequence reads: CASSANRGGTDTQYF. CDR3 in DNA: TGTGCCAGCAGTGCAAACAGGGGTGGCACAGATACGCAGTATTTT.

This chain connects TRBV28 to TRBJ2-7; possibly TRBD2 for D (5 bases). The CDR3 runs to 14 residues. V was shortened by 3 bases and J by 4 bases, with 13 bases between the two germline ends. The germline V gene encodes CDR1 MDHEN and CDR2 SYDVKM. The CDR3 loop is CASSFSVPGYEQYF. The CDR3 DNA sequence: TGTGCCAGCAGTTTTTCTGTCCCGGGATACGAGCAGTACTTC.

The chain couples TRBV27 to TRBJ2-1; D assignment may be TRBD1 or TRBD2 (5 bases each). This CDR3 spans 12 amino acids. Trimming removed 6 bases at V and 12 bases at J, with 15 bases between. The germline V gene encodes CDR1 MNHEY and CDR2 SMNVEV (reference sequence). The CDR3 bases are TGTGCCAGCAGCGATGGGACCCGAACGCAGTTCTTC. The encoded protein is CASSDGTRTQFF.

The V and J genes are TRBV5-1 and TRBJ2-3; the match to TRBD2 covers 13 bases. J was trimmed by 2 bases and V by 4 bases; bases with no gene match: 4. The germline gives CDR1 SGHRS, CDR2 YFSETQ. This CDR3 contains 16 residues. This chain's CDR3 is CASSAGLAGVTDTQYF. The CDR3 DNA reads TGCGCCAGCAGCGCCGGACTAGCGGGAGTCACAGATACGCAGTATTTT.

The chain joins TRBV5-4 to TRBJ2-5, with D perhaps TRBD2 (7 bases). Germline V gives CDR1 SGHNT, CDR2 YYREEE (reference sequence). The CDR3 has 15 amino acids. Between the trimmed V and J ends, which lost 3 bases and 4 bases, there was a span of 16 bases. CDR3: CASSWAGARLETQYF. Written as DNA, the CDR3 is TGTGCCAGCAGCTGGGCGGGGGCGCGATTAGAGACCCAGTACTTC.

This chain uses TRBV5-1 with TRBJ2-1; 8 bases are a match to TRBD2. Looked up from germline, CDR1 is SGHRS and CDR2 is YFSETQ. The CDR3 runs to 15 residues. V was pared by 2 bases and J by 3 bases, with 4 bases of the junction left unmatched. CDR3 nucleotides: TGCGCCAGCAGCTTAGGCAGCGGGAGCTACAATGAGCAGTTCTTC. This gives the protein CASSLGSGSYNEQFF.

The chain couples TRBV4-2 to TRBJ2-1; D remains unclear. Trimming removed 1 base at V and 0 bases at J, with 7 bases between. Germline CDR1 LGHNA, CDR2 YNFKEQ. The CDR3 has 15 residues. The CDR3 region is CASSQGLDSYNEQFF. CDR3 DNA: TGTGCCAGCAGCCAAGGGCTAGACTCCTACAATGAGCAGTTCTTC.

This chain uses TRBV6-1 with TRBJ2-7, with 8 bases fitting TRBD1. Germline V gene data show CDR1 as MNHNS and CDR2 as SASEGT. This CDR3 is built from 11 residues. The J segment lost 12 bases and the V segment lost 11 bases, leaving 12 bases of the junction unmatched. As DNA, the CDR3 is TGTGCCCGCACCGGGACAGGAGCCGTGTACTTC. Amino acids: CARTGTGAVYF.

The rearrangement joins TRBV11-2 to TRBJ2-5; 11 positions match TRBD2. After removal of 4 bases from V and 4 bases from J, the junction contained 8 bases not matched to a gene. This CDR3 has 16 residues. CDR1 and CDR2 (germline): SGHAT, FQNNGV. CDR3 amino acids: CASSSRLAGIGETQYF. The CDR3, as DNA: TGTGCCAGCAGCTCACGACTAGCGGGAATCGGAGAGACCCAGTACTTC.

This chain connects TRBV28 to TRBJ2-1, with 13 nucleotides matching TRBD2. Germline V gene lookup returns CDR1 MDHEN and CDR2 SYDVKM. Trimming took 3 bases from V and 0 from J; bases not matched to a gene: 5. CDR3 size: 18 residues. As DNA, the CDR3 is TGTGCCAGCAGTTTTAGACTAGCGGGAGGCAGCTCCTACAATGAGCAGTTCTTC. Its protein product is CASSFRLAGGSSYNEQFF.

V usage is TRBV13 and J usage is TRBJ2-2, with D perhaps given as TRBD1 or TRBD2 (5 bases each). CDR1 and CDR2 (germline): PRHDT, FYEKMQ (reference sequence). The CDR3 runs to 13 residues. The ends were cut back, 5 bases at V and 5 bases at J, with 9 bases in the middle. For the CDR3, the DNA is TGTGCCAGCAGCACCTGGGGGACCGGGGAGCTGTTTTTT. Its protein product is CASSTWGTGELFF. Combining the CDR3 with reference TRBV13 and TRBJ2-2 gives the whole variable domain AAGVIQSPRHLIKEKRETATLKCYPIPRHDTVYWYQQGPGQDPQFLISFYEKMQSDKGSIPDRFSAQQFSDYHSELNMSSLELGDSALYFCASSTWGTGELFFGEGSRLTVL.

The V call is TRBV6-1, the J call TRBJ1-1; D is ambiguous. The V end lost 8 bases, the J end lost 8 bases, and 12 bases lay between the germline ends. CDR3 length: 11 residues. The V gene's germline CDR1 is MNHNS and CDR2 SASEGT. The CDR3 sequence is CASARMGEAFF. As DNA, the CDR3 is TGTGCCAGCGCTAGGATGGGAGAAGCTTTCTTT.

This chain uses TRBV6-5 with TRBJ2-5; 9 bases fit TRBD2. V lost 5 bases and J lost 3; bases outside the gene matches: 1. The CDR3 covers 13 residues. Germline loops: CDR1 MNHEY, CDR2 SVGAGI. The CDR3 bases are TGTGCCAGCAGTAGACTAGCGGAAGAGACCCAGTACTTC. It codes for CASSRLAEETQYF.

The V call is TRBV7-2, the J call TRBJ2-5; tentatively, D is TRBD2 (6 bases). Trimming removed 3 bases from V and 5 bases from J, with 16 bases in between. This CDR3 spans 15 amino acids. Germline-derived CDR1 and CDR2 are SGHTA and FQGNSA. The CDR3, as DNA: TGTGCCAGCAGCTTGTCTTATCGCGGGGAGGAGACCCAGTACTTC. This encodes CASSLSYRGEETQYF.

The rearrangement uses TRBV5-1 and TRBJ1-2; 10 bases are a match to TRBD1. Germline V gives CDR1 SGHRS, CDR2 YFSETQ. This CDR3 spans 12 amino acids. V shed 4 bases, J shed 12 bases, and the junction held 6 bases outside the gene matches. The CDR3 protein is CASSPRQGADTF. The CDR3, as DNA: TGCGCCAGCAGCCCCCGACAGGGGGCCGACACCTTC.

The genes are TRBV5-5 and TRBJ1-5, with D unresolved. CDR1 is SGHKS, CDR2 YYEKEE, per germline (reference sequence). V was clipped by 0 bases and J by 4 bases, with 5 bases between them. The CDR3 is 13 amino acids. The CDR3 DNA follows: TGTGCCAGCAGCTTGGGTCTTAATCAGCCCCAGCATTTT. Residues: CASSLGLNQPQHF.

The V and J genes are TRBV9 and TRBJ2-3; 9 nucleotides line up with TRBD2. With 0 bases clipped from V and 6 bases from J, the junction kept 2 bases outside the gene matches. Germline V gives CDR1 SGDLS, CDR2 YYNGEE. The CDR3 has 14 amino acids. As DNA, the CDR3 is TGTGCCAGCAGCGTAGTTAGCGGGAGTGATACGCAGTATTTT. Translating it yields CASSVVSGSDTQYF.

V is TRBV7-9 and J is TRBJ1-2; tentative D call: TRBD1 (5 bases). V lost 5 bases and J 4 bases, leaving 11 bases between the germline ends. Germline loops: CDR1 SEHNR, CDR2 FQNEAQ (reference sequence). The CDR3 has 13 amino acids. The CDR3 region has the DNA TGTGCCAGCAGCGTCGGGGACGGCTATGGCTACACCTTC. Protein product: CASSVGDGYGYTF.

In this sample, this clone turned up once. This sequence joins TRBV19 and TRBJ2-5; 10 bases line up with TRBD2. Trimming removed 5 bases from V and 5 bases from J; junction bases left unmatched: 11. Germline loops: CDR1 LNHDA, CDR2 SQIVND (reference sequence). The CDR3 runs to 16 residues. CDR3 coding DNA: TGTGCCAGTAGTTCTAGGACTAGCGGAGCTTCGGAGACCCAGTACTTC. Translating gives CASSSRTSGASETQYF.

This clone was observed a single time. The chain carries TRBV14 and TRBJ1-5; no clear D gene. Trimming stripped 4 bases from V and 2 bases from J, with 3 bases between. CDR1 and CDR2 (germline): SGHDN, FVKESK. This CDR3 spans 12 amino acids. The CDR3 nucleotides are TGTGCCAGCAGCCGGGGCAATCAGCCCCAGCATTTT. This sequence encodes CASSRGNQPQHF.

The chain couples TRBV7-2 to TRBJ1-3; D possibly corresponds to TRBD1 (5 bases). V was trimmed by 1 base and J by 0 bases, leaving 16 bases between them. Germline values: CDR1 SGHTA, CDR2 FQGNSA. The CDR3 extends over 18 amino acids. The DNA of the CDR3 is TGTGCCAGCAGCTTAGTAAGGGGAGGGGCCATCTCTGGAAACACCATATATTTT. Translating it yields CASSLVRGGAISGNTIYF.

The chain carries TRBV4-1 and TRBJ1-3; D is uncertain. The V gene lost 0 bases and the J gene lost 2 bases, with 20 bases spanning the gap. This CDR3 region has 19 residues. Germline loops: CDR1 MGHRA, CDR2 YSYEKL. The CDR3 DNA is TGCGCCAGCAGCCAAGACTCCTCCGCATCTATAAGTACTGGAAACACCATATATTTT. Translation: CASSQDSSASISTGNTIYF.

This clone was seen only once. The V gene is TRBV7-3, the J gene TRBJ1-1, with D uncertain. Trimming left V 5 bases short and J 0 bases short, with 19 bases between. The CDR3 spans 17 residues. Per the germline V gene, CDR1 is SGHTA and CDR2 is FQGTGA. CDR3 sequence (DNA): TGTGCCAGCAGCGCGCTGGACCAAGGACGGGTGAACACTGAAGCTTTCTTT. This gives the protein CASSALDQGRVNTEAFF.

This clone was counted once. V usage is TRBV6-5 and J usage is TRBJ1-1; D remains ambiguous. The CDR3 length is 13 residues. Trimming took off 8 bases at V and 1 base at J, with 11 bases between the two ends. Germline CDR1 MNHEY, CDR2 SVGAGI. CDR3 protein: CASSGGWNTEAFF. CDR3 DNA: TGTGCCAGCTCCGGAGGGTGGAACACTGAAGCTTTCTTT.

The V and J genes are TRBV7-9 and TRBJ2-1; 13 nucleotides agree with TRBD2. V lost 5 bases and J lost 9; bases outside the gene matches: 10. The V gene's germline CDR1 is SEHNR and CDR2 FQNEAQ (reference sequence). The CDR3 contains 16 residues. This CDR3 reads CASSPPGTSGTVEQFF. CDR3 nucleotides: TGTGCCAGCAGCCCACCCGGGACTAGCGGGACGGTTGAGCAGTTCTTC.

This chain uses TRBV19 with TRBJ2-3; tentatively, D is TRBD2 (6 bases). Trimming removed 7 bases from V and 0 bases from J, with 8 bases in between. The CDR3 loop spans 13 amino acids. Germline values: CDR1 LNHDA, CDR2 SQIVND (reference sequence). The DNA of the CDR3 is TGTGCCAGTACGGGACTTAGCACAGATACGCAGTATTTT. Translating gives CASTGLSTDTQYF.

This chain links TRBV5-1 with TRBJ2-5; 13 positions agree with TRBD2. The length of the CDR3 is 17 residues. After removal of 0 bases from V and 1 base from J, the junction contained 3 bases not matched to a gene. Germline CDR1 reads SGHRS; CDR2 reads YFSETQ. CDR3 sequence reads: CASSLALAGGVQETQYF. The CDR3 DNA is TGCGCCAGCAGCTTGGCACTAGCGGGAGGGGTCCAAGAGACCCAGTACTTC. Drawing the rest from reference TRBV5-1 and TRBJ2-5, the complete variable domain is KAGVTQTPRYLIKTRGQQVTLSCSPISGHRSVSWYQQTPGQGLQFLFEYFSETQRNKGNFPGRFSGRQFSNSRSEMNVSTLELGDSALYLCASSLALAGGVQETQYFGPGTRLLVL.

V is TRBV18 and J is TRBJ2-5, with D possibly being TRBD1 (6 bases). Germline assignment: CDR1 KGHSH and CDR2 LQKENI. The V gene lost 3 bases and the J gene lost 4 bases, with 15 bases spanning the gap. CDR3 size: 15 residues. In nucleotides, the CDR3 is TGTGCCAGCTCACCGCTTCTAACAGGGTTAGAGACCCAGTACTTC. Protein product: CASSPLLTGLETQYF.

The V gene is TRBV9, the J gene TRBJ1-1; D is perhaps TRBD1 (5 bases). CDR1 is SGDLS, CDR2 YYNGEE, per germline. V lost 0 bases, J lost 3 bases, and 6 bases lay in between. The CDR3 length is 13 residues. In nucleotides, the CDR3 is TGTGCCAGCAGCGTAGGGGGCCACACTGAAGCTTTCTTT. Translated: CASSVGGHTEAFF.

The chain couples TRBV28 to TRBJ1-2; 9 bases line up with TRBD1. CDR3 size: 13 residues. With V trimmed by 7 bases and J by 4 bases, 4 bases remained unmatched. The germline gives CDR1 MDHEN, CDR2 SYDVKM. This CDR3 reads CASTEGQGYGYTF. The DNA of the CDR3 is TGTGCCAGCACCGAGGGACAGGGCTATGGCTACACCTTC.

V and J are TRBV28 and TRBJ2-5; 9 nucleotides align to TRBD2. The CDR3 runs 16 residues. V shed 3 bases, J shed 5 bases, and the junction held 10 bases outside the gene matches. CDR1 and CDR2 (germline): MDHEN, SYDVKM. The CDR3 sequence is CASSFSAGGPGETQYF. The CDR3 coding sequence is TGTGCCAGCAGTTTTAGCGCGGGAGGGCCGGGGGAGACCCAGTACTTC.

V usage is TRBV30 and J usage is TRBJ1-2; no reliable D call. The CDR3 loop spans 12 amino acids. Between the trimmed V and J ends, which lost 2 bases and 2 bases, there was a span of 6 bases. Germline CDR1 is GTSNPN and CDR2 is SVGIG (reference sequence). CDR3 sequence: CAWSFQNYGYTF. CDR3 nucleotide sequence: TGTGCCTGGAGTTTTCAGAACTATGGCTACACCTTC.